These 10 T cell receptor beta chains came from one sample sequenced in a study of neurological immune-mediated disorders. The time point is: technical triplicate 3. TCRdb reprocessed the 5' RACE reads via MiXCR and lists one record per CDR3 protein. Here the sample spans about 42,000 distinct CDR3 sequences, about 22% being singletons. Sequenced material: PBMCs. Source of these receptors: a man aged 55-75 years with HTLV-1-associated myelopathy (HAM/TSP).

Comment on this clonotype: The junction and the germline gene differ at one end; a read error may be behind it. CDR3 bases: TGCAGTGCTAGCAGTAGCGGGGGAAGTGGAGATACGCAATATTTT. It is translated as CSASSSGGSGDTQYF. The V call is TRBV20-1, the J call TRBJ2-3; 9 bases match TRBD2. The germline CDR1 and CDR2 sequences are DFQATT and SNEGSKA (reference sequence). The CDR3 spans 15 residues.

The chain employs TRBV7-9 and TRBJ2-6; D not resolved. The CDR3 is 16 amino acids. CDR1 is SEHNR and CDR2 is FQNEAQ in the germline V gene (reference sequence). Trimming shortened V by 6 bases and J by 0 bases, and 12 bases separated the two germline ends. CDR3 residues: CASRPSVFSGANVLTF. The CDR3 DNA reads as TGTGCCAGCAGACCCTCAGTATTCTCTGGGGCCAACGTCCTGACTTTC.

This clonotype was detected many times. In nucleotides, the CDR3 is TGCGCCAGCAGTGTCCAGAGGGATTCTAATTCACCCCTCCACTTT. This codes for CASSVQRDSNSPLHF. The chain has TRBV5-1 and TRBJ1-6; D ambiguous. The CDR3 spans 15 residues. V was trimmed by 5 bases and J by 6 bases, leaving 15 bases between them. The germline gives CDR1 SGHRS, CDR2 YFSETQ.

This chain connects TRBV6-1 to TRBJ2-4; D is unresolved. CDR3 size: 15 residues. The germline V and J ends were trimmed by 4 bases and 0 bases, with 10 bases remaining between them. Germline CDR1 is MNHNS and CDR2 is SASEGT. The CDR3 loop is CASSGRKLAKNIQYF. CDR3 in DNA: TGTGCCAGCAGTGGACGGAAACTAGCCAAAAACATTCAGTACTTC.

For this clonotype: Because it lacks the conserved phenylalanine or tryptophan at the end, this CDR3 is likely a read error. This chain links TRBV9 with TRBJ1-2, with a weak D call TRBD1 (6 bases). The germline CDR1 and CDR2 sequences are SGDLS and YYNGEE. This CDR3 has 15 amino acids. CDR3 sequence: CSSSPREGANYGYTL. As DNA, the CDR3 is TGTTCCAGCAGCCCCCGAGAGGGGGCTAACTATGGCTACACCTTA.

At least ten counts were recorded for this clonotype. The chain combines TRBV12-3 or TRBV12-4 with TRBJ2-1; 10 bases are a match to TRBD2. The V segment lost 7 bases and the J segment 4 bases; nucleotides outside the gene matches: 10. The CDR3 is 16 residues long. The CDR3 reads CASTRPTSGKYNEQFF. For the CDR3, the DNA is TGTGCCAGCACCAGACCCACTAGCGGGAAATACAATGAGCAGTTCTTC.

This clonotype was counted ten times or more. This chain uses TRBV6-1 with TRBJ2-7; TRBD1 is a possible D gene (6 bases). Germline V CDR1 and CDR2: MNHNS, SASEGT. V was cut by 8 bases and J by 3 bases, with 14 bases left in between. The CDR3 extends over 13 amino acids. The CDR3 spells CASGRQADYEQYF. The CDR3 DNA sequence: TGTGCCAGCGGAAGACAGGCGGACTACGAGCAGTACTTC.

This clonotype was seen ten or more times. The chain is built from TRBV20-1 and TRBJ1-5; no clear D gene. This CDR3 region has 15 residues. The V end lost 2 bases, the J end lost 2 bases, and 13 bases lay between the germline ends. Germline CDR1 and CDR2: DFQATT and SNEGSKA (reference sequence). Here the CDR3 reads CSARIVGERNQPQHF. The DNA of the CDR3 is TGCAGTGCTAGAATCGTCGGCGAACGCAATCAGCCCCAGCATTTT.

The gene calls are TRBV28 and TRBJ1-2; D is possibly TRBD1 (6 bases). Trimming took 2 bases from V and 6 from J, leaving 10 bases between them. CDR3 length: 13 amino acids. From germline, CDR1 is MDHEN and CDR2 SYDVKM. The CDR3 reads CASSLRGADGYTF. CDR3 DNA sequence: TGTGCCAGCAGTTTACGGGGGGCCGATGGCTACACCTTC.

This clonotype was counted many times. V is TRBV20-1 and J is TRBJ1-1; unclear D gene. Germline CDR1 is DFQATT and CDR2 is SNEGSKA (reference sequence). CDR3 length equals 14 residues. Trimming shortened V by 3 bases and J by 0 bases, and 11 bases separated the two germline ends. CDR3 nucleotide sequence: TGCAGTGCTAGGCATCCCAGCTTGAACACTGAAGCTTTCTTT. Translation gives CSARHPSLNTEAFF.